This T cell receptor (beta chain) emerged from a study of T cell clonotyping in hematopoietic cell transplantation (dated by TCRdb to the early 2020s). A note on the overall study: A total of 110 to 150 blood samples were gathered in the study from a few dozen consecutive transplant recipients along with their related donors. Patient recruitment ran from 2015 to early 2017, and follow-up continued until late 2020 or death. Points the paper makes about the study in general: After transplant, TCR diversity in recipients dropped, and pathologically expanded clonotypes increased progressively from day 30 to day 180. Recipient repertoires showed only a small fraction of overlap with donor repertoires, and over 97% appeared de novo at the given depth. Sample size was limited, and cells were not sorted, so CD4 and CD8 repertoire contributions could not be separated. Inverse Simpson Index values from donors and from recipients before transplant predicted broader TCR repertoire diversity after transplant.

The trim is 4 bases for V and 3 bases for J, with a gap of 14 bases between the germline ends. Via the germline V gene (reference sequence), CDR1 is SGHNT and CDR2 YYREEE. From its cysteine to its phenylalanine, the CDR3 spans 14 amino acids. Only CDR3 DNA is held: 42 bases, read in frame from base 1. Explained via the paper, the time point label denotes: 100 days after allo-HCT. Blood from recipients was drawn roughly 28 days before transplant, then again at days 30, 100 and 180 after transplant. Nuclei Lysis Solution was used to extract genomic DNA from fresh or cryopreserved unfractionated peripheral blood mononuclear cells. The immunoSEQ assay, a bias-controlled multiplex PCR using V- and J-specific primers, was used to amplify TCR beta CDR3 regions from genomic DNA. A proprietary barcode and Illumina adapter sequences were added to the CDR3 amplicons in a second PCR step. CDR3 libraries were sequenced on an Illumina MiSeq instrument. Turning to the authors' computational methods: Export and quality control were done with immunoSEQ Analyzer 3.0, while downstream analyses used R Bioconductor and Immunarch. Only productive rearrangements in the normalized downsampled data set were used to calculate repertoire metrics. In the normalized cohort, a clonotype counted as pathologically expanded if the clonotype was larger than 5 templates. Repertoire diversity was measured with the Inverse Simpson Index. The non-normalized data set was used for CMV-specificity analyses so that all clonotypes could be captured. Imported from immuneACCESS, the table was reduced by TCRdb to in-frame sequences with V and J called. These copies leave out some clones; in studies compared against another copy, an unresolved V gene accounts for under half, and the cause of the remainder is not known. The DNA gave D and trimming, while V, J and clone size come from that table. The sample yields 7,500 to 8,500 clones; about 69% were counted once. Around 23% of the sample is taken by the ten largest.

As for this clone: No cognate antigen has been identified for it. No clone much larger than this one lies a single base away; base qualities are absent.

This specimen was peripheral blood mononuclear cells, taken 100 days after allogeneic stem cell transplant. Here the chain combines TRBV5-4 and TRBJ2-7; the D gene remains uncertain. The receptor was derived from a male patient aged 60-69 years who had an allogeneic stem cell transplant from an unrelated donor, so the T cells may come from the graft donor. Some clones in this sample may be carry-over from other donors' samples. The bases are TGTGCCAGCAGCCCTTGGGGAATCATCTACGAGCAGTACTTC. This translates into CASSPWGIIYEQYF. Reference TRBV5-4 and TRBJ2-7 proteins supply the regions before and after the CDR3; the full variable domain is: ETGVTQSPTHLIKTRGQQVTLRCSSQSGHNTVSWYQQALGQGPQFIFQYYREEENGRGNFPPRFSGLQFPNYSSELNVNALELDDSALYLCASSPWGIIYEQYFGPGTRLTVT.